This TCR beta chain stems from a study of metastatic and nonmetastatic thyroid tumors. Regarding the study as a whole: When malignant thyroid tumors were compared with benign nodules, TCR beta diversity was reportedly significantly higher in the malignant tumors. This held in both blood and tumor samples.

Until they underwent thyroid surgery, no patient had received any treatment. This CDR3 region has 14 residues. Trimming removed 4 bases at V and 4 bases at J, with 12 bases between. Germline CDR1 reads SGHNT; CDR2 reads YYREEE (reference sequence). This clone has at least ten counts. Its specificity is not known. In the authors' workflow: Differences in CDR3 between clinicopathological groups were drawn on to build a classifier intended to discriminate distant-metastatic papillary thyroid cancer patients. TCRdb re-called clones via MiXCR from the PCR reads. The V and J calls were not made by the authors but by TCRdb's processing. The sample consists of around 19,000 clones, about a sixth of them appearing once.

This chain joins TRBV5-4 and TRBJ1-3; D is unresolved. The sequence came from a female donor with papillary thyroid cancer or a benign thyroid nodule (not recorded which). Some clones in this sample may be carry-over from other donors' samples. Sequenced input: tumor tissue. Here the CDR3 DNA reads TGTGCCAGCAGCCCAGAATTGTTCGGAAACACCATATATTTT. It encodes CASSPELFGNTIYF.